A single sample is the source of the 23 T cell receptor beta chains below, sequenced in a study of long-term antiretroviral therapy in people with HIV. Researchers ran immunoSEQ v3.0 at survey level. Sequencing used immunoSEQ multiplex PCR; TCRdb keeps in-frame clones, though not all of them. Counted here are 35,000 to 40,000 clones, 75% to 90% occurring once; the ten biggest clones make up more than 4.5%. Source: unsorted PBMCs, taken 1.5 years after starting antiretroviral therapy. All receptors come from a young man with HIV.

The V and J genes are TRBV27 and TRBJ2-7; 10 bases align to TRBD2. The CDR3 is 14 amino acids. The V gene's germline CDR1 is MNHEY and CDR2 SMNVEV (reference sequence). V was pared by 3 bases and J by 7 bases, with 6 bases of the junction left unmatched. The CDR3 loop reads CASSFTSGMGEQYF. The CDR3 DNA reads TGTGCCAGCAGTTTTACTAGCGGGATGGGGGAGCAGTACTTC.

This chain connects TRBV5-1 to TRBJ2-5, with 8 bases that match TRBD1. V dropped 4 bases and J dropped 5; count of bases not matched to a gene: 7. Germline V gene lookup returns CDR1 SGHRS and CDR2 YFSETQ. The CDR3 is made up of 14 amino acids. The CDR3 DNA is TGCGCCAGCAGCGAAGGCAGGGGGCTCGAGACCCAGTACTTC. Amino acids: CASSEGRGLETQYF.

V is TRBV28 and J is TRBJ2-7, with 14 positions matching TRBD2. The ends lost 3 bases at V and 6 bases at J; junction bases unmatched: 4. Per germline, CDR1 MDHEN and CDR2 SYDVKM. The CDR3 has 15 residues. The CDR3, as DNA: TGTGCCAGCAGTTTCCAGACTAGCGGGAGGGTCGAGCAGTACTTC. The encoded protein is CASSFQTSGRVEQYF.

The chain links TRBV5-6 to TRBJ1-1; 7 nucleotides match TRBD1. CDR1 SGHDT and CDR2 YYEEEE come from the germline V gene. V was clipped by 5 bases and J by 5 bases; unmatched bases: 12. The CDR3 spans 15 residues. In DNA, the CDR3 is TGTGCCAGCAGACTATACAGGGGCCAGGGGACTGAAGCTTTCTTT. Translation: CASRLYRGQGTEAFF.

This chain uses TRBV4-1 with TRBJ2-6, with D unresolved. This CDR3 region has 17 residues. V gave up 0 bases and J gave up 0 bases, with 9 bases separating them. In germline, CDR1 is MGHRA, CDR2 YSYEKL. The CDR3: CASSQDMETSGANVLTF. The CDR3 DNA reads TGCGCCAGCAGCCAAGATATGGAGACCTCTGGGGCCAACGTCCTGACTTTC.

J is TRBJ2-1 and V is TRBV11-3; D is undetermined. V lost 4 bases and J 9 bases, leaving 10 bases between the germline ends. The CDR3 has 12 amino acids. CDR1 is SGHNT, CDR2 YENEEA, per germline. The CDR3 DNA is TGTGCCAGCAGCTCCGGTATTGGTGAGCAGTTCTTC. It encodes CASSSGIGEQFF.

The chain uses TRBV7-9 and TRBJ2-7, with 7 nucleotides matching TRBD2. CDR3 length: 14 amino acids. Germline CDR1 is SEHNR and CDR2 is FQNEAQ (reference sequence). Unmatched junction bases numbered 10, after V lost 6 bases and J lost 5 bases. Here the CDR3 reads CASRISGARDEQYF. The CDR3 DNA sequence: TGTGCCAGCAGAATAAGCGGGGCGCGGGACGAGCAGTACTTC.

J is TRBJ2-5 and V is TRBV11-2, with TRBD2 matching over 13 bases. Germline CDR1 reads SGHAT; CDR2 reads FQNNGV. V gave up 5 bases and J gave up 5 bases; unmatched junction bases: 5. The CDR3 spans 15 residues. In DNA form, the CDR3 reads TGTGCCAGCAGCGTAGGACTAGCGGGAGTGGAGACCCAGTACTTC. This gives the protein CASSVGLAGVETQYF.

This clone has a handful of counts. The genes are TRBV10-3 and TRBJ2-7, with D perhaps TRBD2 (6 bases). Trimming removed 1 base at V and 3 bases at J, with 10 bases between. CDR3 length equals 14 residues. The germline CDR1 and CDR2 sequences are ENHRY and SYGVKD. The CDR3 reads CAISEWGSGYEQYF. The CDR3 DNA follows: TGTGCCATCAGTGAGTGGGGTAGCGGCTACGAGCAGTACTTC.

This sequence joins TRBV7-2 and TRBJ2-5; the D gene is possibly TRBD2 (8 bases). V was cut by 4 bases and J by 5 bases, with 17 bases left in between. The CDR3 consists of 15 residues. In germline, CDR1 is SGHTA, CDR2 FQGNSA. CDR3 nucleotide sequence: TGTGCCAGCAGCTCTATAGGGGGCGGGGGGGAGACCCAGTACTTC. The encoded protein is CASSSIGGGGETQYF.

V and J are TRBV6-5 and TRBJ2-3; D is ambiguous. Trimming cost V 8 bases and J 3 bases, with 15 bases left between them. Germline assignment: CDR1 MNHEY and CDR2 SVGAGI. The CDR3 is 14 residues long. The CDR3 here is CASGYGRSTDTQYF. The CDR3 nucleotides read TGTGCCAGCGGGTATGGGCGTTCGACAGATACGCAGTATTTT.

The CDR3 DNA reads as TGCGCCAGCAGGGGAACCGGGACTAGAACTAACGAGCAGTACTTC. Translation: CASRGTGTRTNEQYF. The chain joins TRBV10-2 to TRBJ2-7; TRBD2 agrees at 8 bases. This CDR3 spans 15 amino acids. Germline V gene data show CDR1 as WSHSY and CDR2 as SAAADI. J gave up 5 bases and V 6 bases, and 12 bases lay outside the gene matches.

J is TRBJ2-7 and V is TRBV7-9; D not resolved. The germline gives CDR1 SEHNR, CDR2 FQNEAQ (reference sequence). Deletions cut 5 bases from V and 4 bases from J, with 12 bases between. This CDR3 region has 13 residues. CDR3 nucleotides: TGTGCCAGCAGCCCCTCCCACGGGTACGAGCAGTACTTC. This codes for CASSPSHGYEQYF.

The chain recombines TRBV4-2 with TRBJ1-2, with D possibly TRBD1 on 5 matching bases. Germline V gene sequence: CDR1 LGHNA, CDR2 YNFKEQ. The CDR3 runs to 14 residues. V was pared by 3 bases and J by 8 bases, with 16 bases between. The CDR3 loop reads CASSHAGGKEGYTF. The CDR3 DNA sequence: TGTGCCAGCAGCCACGCCGGGGGGAAAGAGGGCTACACCTTC.

This clone appeared a single time. The chain is built from TRBV18 and TRBJ2-1, with TRBD1 matching 7 bases. The trim removed 1 base at V and 5 bases at J, leaving 17 bases unmatched. The V gene's germline CDR1 is KGHSH and CDR2 LQKENI. The CDR3 totals 19 residues. This CDR3 reads CASSPLPGTVERIHNEQFF. The CDR3, as DNA: TGTGCCAGCTCACCACTTCCCGGGACAGTAGAACGTATACACAATGAGCAGTTCTTC.

This sequence joins TRBV6-1 and TRBJ2-3; 11 bases are a match to TRBD2. Germline CDR1 MNHNS, CDR2 SASEGT. The CDR3 loop spans 16 amino acids. The J segment lost 1 base and the V segment lost 2 bases, leaving 2 bases of the junction unmatched. CDR3 sequence reads: CASSELAGGRTDTQYF. CDR3 nucleotide sequence: TGTGCCAGCAGTGAACTAGCGGGAGGACGCACAGATACGCAGTATTTT.

The chain couples TRBV2 to TRBJ2-7; perhaps D is TRBD1 or TRBD2 (5 bases each). The CDR3 has 15 residues. With 6 bases removed from V and 2 bases from J, the gap between germline ends came to 17 bases. Germline V CDR1 and CDR2: SNHLY, FYNNEI. In DNA, the CDR3 is TGTGCCAGCAGACAGGACCGGTTGGGGGCCTACGAGCAGTACTTC. Translation gives CASRQDRLGAYEQYF.

The table lists this clone with a few counts. V is TRBV7-9 and J is TRBJ1-2, with D tentatively TRBD1 (5 bases). This CDR3 is 11 amino acids long. The germline V gene encodes CDR1 SEHNR and CDR2 FQNEAQ (reference sequence). V lost 8 bases and J lost 4, with 8 bases in between. CDR3 sequence reads: CASGGGYGYTF. In nucleotides, the CDR3 is TGTGCCAGCGGGGGGGGCTATGGCTACACCTTC.

This sequence joins TRBV27 and TRBJ1-1; D uncertain. The CDR3 loop spans 14 amino acids. Deletions cut 2 bases from V and 0 bases from J, with 7 bases between. Germline assignment: CDR1 MNHEY and CDR2 SMNVEV (reference sequence). DNA for the CDR3: TGTGCCAGCAGTTTAGGGCAGATGAACACTGAAGCTTTCTTT. This translates into CASSLGQMNTEAFF.

The rearrangement joins TRBV7-2 to TRBJ2-1; no definite D call. V was cut by 1 base and J by 2 bases, with 9 bases left in between. This CDR3 region has 15 residues. The germline V gene encodes CDR1 SGHTA and CDR2 FQGNSA. CDR3 amino acids: CASSLGGNTYNEQFF. DNA for the CDR3: TGTGCCAGCAGCTTAGGCGGAAACACCTACAATGAGCAGTTCTTC.

This clone appeared a few times. This chain joins TRBV7-9 and TRBJ1-2; no definite D call. Trimming pared 4 bases from V and 4 bases from J, leaving 10 bases between. CDR3 length: 13 amino acids. Germline CDR1 is SEHNR and CDR2 is FQNEAQ (reference sequence). The CDR3 is CASSSGLLYGYTF. In nucleotides, the CDR3 is TGTGCCAGCAGCTCCGGGCTTCTCTATGGCTACACCTTC. Supplemented by reference TRBV7-9 and TRBJ1-2, the full variable domain reads DTGVSQNPRHKITKRGQNVTFRCDPISEHNRLYWYRQTLGQGPEFLTYFQNEAQLEKSRLLSDRFSAERPKGSFSTLEIQRTEQGDSAMYLCASSSGLLYGYTFGSGTRLTVV.

This clone was seen just once. The chain recombines TRBV7-2 with TRBJ1-4; D call uncertain. The CDR3 extends over 15 amino acids. Trimming removed 1 base from V and 13 bases from J, with 19 bases in between. Germline CDR1 reads SGHTA; CDR2 reads FQGNSA. This chain's CDR3 is CASSLDPTRGVALFF. CDR3 nucleotides: TGTGCCAGCAGCTTAGACCCCACGCGGGGTGTGGCACTGTTTTTT.

The chain couples TRBV5-1 to TRBJ2-5; 9 bases fit TRBD2. The junction had 14 bases not matched to a gene; V was cut back by 4 bases and J by 13 bases. Germline loops: CDR1 SGHRS, CDR2 YFSETQ. This CDR3 is built from 14 residues. The CDR3 region has the DNA TGCGCCAGCAGCCCTCCTGGGCGGGAGGGGTCTTTGTACTTC. Its translation is CASSPPGREGSLYF.